This T cell receptor (beta chain) was recovered during a study of regulatory T cells in long-lasting Graves disease. Details on this clonotype: Its target is unknown.

Study-wide results and limits: Clonotypes that were public and shared totalled fewer than 3,500 in persistent patients versus about a thousand in new patients. Graves' patients with persistent disease showed TCR diversity lower than patients newly diagnosed.

The time point here: newly diagnosed GD, antithyroid drugs for less than 3 months. Construction of the TCR library relied on RNA isolated from PBMCs. Clinicians diagnosed Graves' disease using American Thyroid Association guidelines. For TCR beta, libraries came from iRepertoire HTBI primers and Arm-PCR of CDR3 regions. MiXCR, run by TCRdb on the multiplex PCR reads, gives a single entry per CDR3 protein. The sample records about 440,000 distinct CDR3 sequences, about 17% being singletons. The CDR3 is made up of 14 amino acids. V lost 5 bases to trimming and J lost 4 bases, with 12 bases between them. A further study also used this sample, focusing on T cells in Graves' hyperthyroidism and ophthalmopathy. That paper states: Every diagnosis used clinical symptoms, serum thyroxine and TRAb, thyroid ultrasound and orbital computed tomography.

The input for sequencing was peripheral blood mononuclear cells (PBMCs), taken at new diagnosis, from a patient treated with antithyroid drugs. The rearrangement links TRBV12-3 or TRBV12-4 to TRBJ2-1; the D gene is possibly TRBD2 (6 bases). The receptor's source is a woman aged 18-35 years with Graves disease. CDR3 residues: CASSLVGRYNEQFF. DNA for the CDR3: TGTGCCAGCAGTCTCGTGGGGAGGTACAATGAGCAGTTCTTC.